One sample yielded the 10 T cell receptor beta chains listed below, sequenced in a study of cytomegalovirus exposure and HLA in healthy donors. Method: immunoSEQ multiplex PCR; TCRdb's copy keeps in-frame clones and lacks some. The sample consists of about 260,000 clones, around 90% of them appearing once. The specimen was PBMCs. These receptors were collected from a woman younger than 45 in good health and CMV-seronegative.

This clone was counted many times. The rearrangement links TRBV4-1 to TRBJ1-2; no clear D gene. CDR3 length equals 13 residues. Germline CDR1 and CDR2: MGHRA and YSYEKL. Trimming stripped 3 bases from V and 7 bases from J, with 12 bases between. The CDR3 is CASSQVRWGGYTF. CDR3 bases: TGCGCCAGCAGCCAGGTCCGATGGGGTGGCTACACCTTC.

The chain carries TRBV9 and TRBJ2-1; 10 bases agree with TRBD2. The CDR3 length is 18 residues. Germline loops: CDR1 SGDLS, CDR2 YYNGEE. V was clipped by 2 bases and J by 4 bases; unmatched bases: 12. CDR3 in DNA: TGTGCCAGCAGCGTTAGCCCTCGGGCTAGCGGGGGTTACAATGAGCAGTTCTTC. This encodes CASSVSPRASGGYNEQFF.

This chain connects TRBV5-1 to TRBJ1-2, with D perhaps matching TRBD1 (6 bases). Between the trimmed V and J ends, which lost 4 bases and 2 bases, there was a span of 12 bases. This CDR3 comprises 14 residues. Germline V gene data show CDR1 as SGHRS and CDR2 as YFSETQ. CDR3 in amino acids: CASSPGGANYGYTF. As DNA, the CDR3 is TGCGCCAGCAGCCCCGGGGGCGCAAACTATGGCTACACCTTC.

This chain links TRBV10-2 with TRBJ2-2; TRBD1 matches 12 bases. With V trimmed by 9 bases and J by 3 bases, 14 bases remained unmatched. The CDR3 length is 18 residues. CDR1 WSHSY and CDR2 SAAADI come from the germline V gene. CDR3 bases: TGCGCCAGTAAGCAGCTGCGGGACAGGGGGCAGGACACCGGGGAGCTGTTTTTT. It yields the protein CASKQLRDRGQDTGELFF.

V is TRBV28 and J is TRBJ2-3; TRBD2 is a possible D gene (5 bases). CDR3 length: 17 amino acids. V dropped 5 bases and J dropped 0 bases, with 18 bases sitting between them. The germline gives CDR1 MDHEN, CDR2 SYDVKM. The CDR3 loop reads CASSPQDEAGSTDTQYF. The CDR3 DNA sequence: TGTGCCAGCAGTCCCCAGGACGAGGCGGGCAGCACAGATACGCAGTATTTT.

This clone was seen just once. The chain couples TRBV25-1 to TRBJ2-2; the D is unclear. CDR3 length equals 15 residues. The germline gives CDR1 MGHDK, CDR2 SYGVNS. Trimming shortened V by 1 base and J by 4 bases, and 10 bases separated the two germline ends. Written as DNA, the CDR3 is TGTGCCAGCAGTGAATCCCCGGACCCCACCGGGGAGCTGTTTTTT. Its translation is CASSESPDPTGELFF.

V is TRBV5-1 and J is TRBJ2-3, with D perhaps TRBD1 (6 bases). Germline-derived CDR1 and CDR2 are SGHRS and YFSETQ. This CDR3 spans 12 amino acids. V was trimmed by 4 bases and J by 6 bases, leaving 9 bases between them. The DNA for the CDR3 is TGCGCCAGCAGCCCCAGGGGCGATACGCAGTATTTT. As protein: CASSPRGDTQYF.

The CDR3 nucleotides are TGTGCCAGCGCCGAAGCGGGAGCATCCTACGAGCAGTACTTC. It is translated as CASAEAGASYEQYF. V gene TRBV28 combines with J gene TRBJ2-7, with 8 bases fitting TRBD2. Trimming cost V 8 bases and J 1 base; bases outside gene matches: 7. Germline assignment: CDR1 MDHEN and CDR2 SYDVKM. The CDR3 is 14 residues long.

This chain joins TRBV4-2 and TRBJ2-5; D gene uncertain. Germline CDR1 is LGHNA and CDR2 is YNFKEQ. The CDR3 totals 14 residues. Trimming stripped 1 base from V and 3 bases from J, with 9 bases between. Here the CDR3 DNA reads TGTGCCAGCAGCCAAGGGGAACTCAAAGAGACCCAGTACTTC. Translating it yields CASSQGELKETQYF.

The chain combines TRBV4-1 with TRBJ2-7; D ambiguous. This CDR3 has 15 amino acids. Germline CDR1 is MGHRA and CDR2 is YSYEKL. The germline V and J ends were trimmed by 3 bases and 3 bases, with 15 bases remaining between them. CDR3: CASSQSVPWGYEQYF. The CDR3 DNA sequence: TGCGCCAGCAGCCAGTCTGTGCCCTGGGGCTACGAGCAGTACTTC.